Presented here are 17 T cell receptor beta chains from one specimen sequenced in a study of blood T cells in healthy people across ages. A J-beta primer mix and a sample-barcoded 5' primer were used in a second PCR of roughly 6 to 11 cycles. TCRdb reprocessed the 5' RACE reads via MiXCR and lists one record per CDR3 protein. The sample gives around 800,000 distinct CDR3 sequences, about half of which show up once; around 18% is in the top ten. Sequencing was performed on blood. These receptors came from a man aged 80 or over in good health.

J is TRBJ2-1 and V is TRBV15; D is unclear. The CDR3 runs to 14 residues. The V and J ends lost 5 bases and 10 bases respectively, with 18 bases between them. CDR1 LNHNV and CDR2 YYDKDF come from the germline V gene (reference sequence). The CDR3 loop reads CATSSNLNLGEQFF. Here the CDR3 DNA reads TGTGCCACCAGCTCCAACTTAAATTTGGGGGAGCAGTTCTTC.

V gene TRBV18 combines with J gene TRBJ2-1; 8 nucleotides match TRBD2. The V and J ends lost 3 bases and 8 bases, in that order; junction bases with no gene match: 18. The CDR3 has 18 amino acids. Germline V gene data show CDR1 as KGHSH and CDR2 as LQKENI. The CDR3 DNA is TGTGCCAGCTCACCGCCTCTCGGACTAGCTCGGGGGAGGGATGAGCAGTTCTTC. Its translation is CASSPPLGLARGRDEQFF.

This clonotype has at least ten counts. In nucleotides, the CDR3 is TGTGCCATCAGTGAGACCGGAGAACCCACAGATACGCAGTATTTT. This gives the protein CAISETGEPTDTQYF. This rearrangement joins TRBV10-3 to TRBJ2-3; D remains unclear. V lost 2 bases, J lost 2 bases, and 11 bases lay in between. This CDR3 has 15 residues. CDR1 and CDR2 (germline): ENHRY, SYGVKD.

This chain uses TRBV9 with TRBJ2-7; 10 bases align to TRBD2. V trimming: 0 bases; J trimming: 7 bases; junction bases outside the gene matches: 7. The length of the CDR3 is 15 residues. CDR1 and CDR2 from the germline V gene are SGDLS and YYNGEE. The DNA for the CDR3 is TGTGCCAGCAGCGTAGAGCTAGCGGGAGTTGGAGAGCAGTACTTC. Amino acid sequence: CASSVELAGVGEQYF.

This clonotype showed up just once. The genes are TRBV10-2 and TRBJ2-4; perhaps D is TRBD1 or TRBD2 (5 bases each). Per the germline V gene, CDR1 is WSHSY and CDR2 is SAAADI. The CDR3 covers 14 residues. Trimming removed 6 bases from V and 2 bases from J, with 11 bases in between. CDR3 nucleotides: TGCGCCAGCAGGGTTGGGGGATCCAAAAACATTCAGTACTTC. It is translated as CASRVGGSKNIQYF.

The CDR3 DNA is TGTGCCAGCAGCTTAGAAGGGGGCAGGTACGAGCAGTACTTC. This gives the protein CASSLEGGRYEQYF. V usage is TRBV7-2 and J usage is TRBJ2-4; 7 nucleotides align to TRBD1. TRBJ2-7 matches the DNA end more closely, so the J call is doubtful. From germline, CDR1 is SGHTA and CDR2 FQGNSA. The CDR3 loop spans 14 amino acids.

The V gene is TRBV29-1, the J gene TRBJ1-5, with 9 bases fitting TRBD1. Germline loops: CDR1 SQVTM, CDR2 ANQGSEA. This CDR3 is 13 amino acids long. With 8 bases clipped from V and 3 bases from J, the junction kept 5 bases outside the gene matches. The CDR3 protein is CSIRTGDNQPQHF. CDR3 nucleotides: TGCAGCATACGGACAGGGGACAATCAGCCCCAGCATTTT.

The chain links TRBV5-5 to TRBJ2-5; D call uncertain. Between the trimmed V and J ends, which lost 4 bases and 3 bases, there was a span of 13 bases. CDR1 is SGHKS and CDR2 is YYEKEE in the germline V gene (reference sequence). The CDR3 contains 14 residues. CDR3 DNA sequence: TGTGCCAGCAGCCTGGAGTGGGCGGAAGAGACCCAGTACTTC. Amino acid sequence: CASSLEWAEETQYF.

This chain joins TRBV29-1 and TRBJ2-5; perhaps TRBD1 as D (6 bases). CDR3 length equals 12 residues. The ends were cut back, 7 bases at V and 11 bases at J, with 20 bases in the middle. The germline V gene has CDR1 SQVTM and CDR2 ANQGSEA. The CDR3: CSGRTVSNEQYF. CDR3 coding DNA: TGCAGCGGCCGGACAGTGAGCAATGAGCAGTACTTC.

The chain combines TRBV5-1 with TRBJ2-7, with TRBD2 matching over 7 bases. Germline CDR1 SGHRS, CDR2 YFSETQ. V lost 3 bases, J lost 2 bases, and 11 bases stayed unmatched. This CDR3 spans 16 amino acids. The chain's CDR3 is CASSSRVTSDPYEQYF. The CDR3 region has the DNA TGCGCCAGCAGCTCGCGTGTCACTAGCGATCCCTACGAGCAGTACTTC.

This sequence joins TRBV5-1 and TRBJ2-3, with D perhaps TRBD1 (5 bases). Trimming removed 1 base at V and 2 bases at J, with 14 bases between. This CDR3 region has 16 residues. CDR1 is SGHRS and CDR2 is YFSETQ in the germline V gene. The CDR3 protein is CASSLNGHHITDTQYF. Here the CDR3 DNA reads TGCGCCAGCAGCTTGAACGGACACCACATCACAGATACGCAGTATTTT. Drawing the rest from reference TRBV5-1 and TRBJ2-3, the complete variable domain is KAGVTQTPRYLIKTRGQQVTLSCSPISGHRSVSWYQQTPGQGLQFLFEYFSETQRNKGNFPGRFSGRQFSNSRSEMNVSTLELGDSALYLCASSLNGHHITDTQYFGPGTRLTVL.

This clonotype was picked up a small number of times. The J gene is TRBJ2-4, the V gene TRBV6-5, with D unresolved. With 0 bases removed from V and 0 bases from J, the gap between germline ends came to 12 bases. The CDR3 contains 17 residues. Germline assignment: CDR1 MNHEY and CDR2 SVGAGI. CDR3 DNA: TGTGCCAGCAGTTACTCCGCCGGAGACCTAGCCAAAAACATTCAGTACTTC. Its translation is CASSYSAGDLAKNIQYF.

This clonotype occurred a few times. It may be a read error: a sequence one base away is much more abundant. The chain couples TRBV12-3 or TRBV12-4 to TRBJ2-4; a weak D match, TRBD2 (5 bases). V lost 6 bases and J lost 13, with 19 bases in between. The CDR3 is 13 residues long. The CDR3 sequence is CASSNGLSVEQYF. In DNA, the CDR3 is TGTGCCAGCAGCAACGGACTCAGCGTTGAGCAGTACTTC.

V gene TRBV12-3 or TRBV12-4 combines with J gene TRBJ1-1; D is unclear. The V and J ends lost 2 bases and 3 bases respectively, with 13 bases between them. The CDR3 is made up of 15 amino acids. CDR3 in DNA: TGTGCCAGCAGTTTATTTTCAGGACGGCACACTGAAGCTTTCTTT. It is translated as CASSLFSGRHTEAFF.

The chain joins TRBV3-1 to TRBJ2-5; 10 bases are shared with TRBD2. The CDR3 contains 15 residues. Germline V gives CDR1 LGHDT, CDR2 YNNKEL (reference sequence). V shed 5 bases, J shed 11 bases, and the junction held 14 bases outside the gene matches. The CDR3 is CASSTLAGDSNEQYF. CDR3 sequence (DNA): TGTGCCAGCAGCACCCTAGCGGGAGATTCCAATGAGCAGTACTTC.

The CDR3 region is CASSTSGGSSYEQYF. The DNA of the CDR3 is TGTGCCAGCAGCACTAGCGGGGGGAGCTCCTACGAGCAGTACTTC. The chain combines TRBV6-5 with TRBJ2-7; 12 positions agree with TRBD2. Germline CDR1 and CDR2: MNHEY and SVGAGI. Trimming took 6 bases from V and 0 from J; bases not matched to a gene: 3. The CDR3 covers 15 residues.

V gene TRBV6-2 or TRBV6-3 combines with J gene TRBJ2-7; 11 nucleotides line up with TRBD2. This CDR3 has 16 residues. Germline V gene data show CDR1 as MNHEY and CDR2 as SVGEGT. Germline trimming cut 7 bases from V and 3 bases from J; bases unmatched to any gene: 11. The CDR3 loop is CASKELSGRADYEQYF. In DNA, the CDR3 is TGTGCCAGCAAGGAACTTAGCGGGAGGGCCGACTACGAGCAGTACTTC.